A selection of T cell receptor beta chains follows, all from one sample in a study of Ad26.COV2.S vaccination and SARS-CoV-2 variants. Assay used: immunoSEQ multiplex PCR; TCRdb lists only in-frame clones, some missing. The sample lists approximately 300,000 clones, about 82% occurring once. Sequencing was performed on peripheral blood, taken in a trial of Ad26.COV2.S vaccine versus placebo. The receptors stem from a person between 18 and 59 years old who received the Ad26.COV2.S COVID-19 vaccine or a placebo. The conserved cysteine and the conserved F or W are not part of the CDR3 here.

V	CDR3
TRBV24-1	ATSDPKAPHQPQH
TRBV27	ASRELGGNYGYT
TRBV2	ASSLLSGTSTFY
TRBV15	ATSRVGRSNYGYT
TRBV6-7	ASSRLAGGLPETQY
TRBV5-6	ASSLAKLAGVTGELF
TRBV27	ASSFRTASLARNTEAF
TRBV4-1	ASSNTGTGTPYGYT
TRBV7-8	ASSFPTGPQRGEQY
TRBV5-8	ASSLRQSSYNEQF
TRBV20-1	SASEAEAF
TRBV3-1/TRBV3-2	ASSQGFRENYGYT
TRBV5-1	ASSLDRKGYT
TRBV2	ASTPQMNTEAF
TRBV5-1	ASRPNEDRAYEQY
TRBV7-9	ASSQAGGGFKDTEAF
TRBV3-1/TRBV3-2	ASSQDTPAKDAEAF
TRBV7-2	ASSLWSFTTNEKLF
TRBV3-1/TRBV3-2	ASSLGLAGGRQF
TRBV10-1	AMNLPGANTGELF
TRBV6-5	ASSKHGDRGVGYT
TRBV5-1	ASSLVGEVGAYGYT
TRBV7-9	ASSSYNSGELF